A single sample gave rise to the 10 T cell receptor beta chains below, sequenced in a study of cytomegalovirus exposure and HLA in healthy donors. The PCR had 60 Vbeta and 13 Jbeta primers. Produced via immunoSEQ multiplex PCR; TCRdb's table is partial and in-frame only. The table lists some 150,000 clones, around four fifths of them singletons. The specimen was PBMCs. The receptors shown here come from a woman aged 45 to 65 in good health and CMV-seronegative.

The chain combines TRBV4-3 with TRBJ1-1, with 7 bases fitting TRBD1. CDR1 is LGHNA and CDR2 is YSLEER in the germline V gene. The V and J ends lost 3 bases and 5 bases, in that order; junction bases with no gene match: 12. The CDR3 is 16 residues long. The CDR3 nucleotides read TGCGCCAGCAGCCAGGCAACAACAGGGGCCAGGACTGAAGCTTTCTTT. This sequence encodes CASSQATTGARTEAFF.

The genes are TRBV29-1 and TRBJ1-1, with no clear D. The V gene's germline CDR1 is SQVTM and CDR2 ANQGSEA. The CDR3 extends over 12 amino acids. Trimming shortened V by 4 bases and J by 2 bases, and 8 bases separated the two germline ends. CDR3 sequence: CSVGRPNTEAFF. CDR3 DNA sequence: TGCAGCGTTGGGAGGCCTAACACTGAAGCTTTCTTT.

This clone was detected once. The chain joins TRBV4-3 to TRBJ2-7, with 7 bases fitting TRBD2. V lost 0 bases and J lost 4; bases outside the gene matches: 6. The CDR3 consists of 15 residues. The germline V gene encodes CDR1 LGHNA and CDR2 YSLEER. The CDR3 nucleotides read TGCGCCAGCAGCCAAGAGTGGGAGGGGTTATACGAGCAGTACTTC. The encoded protein is CASSQEWEGLYEQYF.

This clone was counted a few times. The V call is TRBV5-6, the J call TRBJ1-2; D gene ambiguous. Germline V gene data show CDR1 as SGHDT and CDR2 as YYEEEE. V lost 2 bases and J 8 bases, leaving 10 bases between the germline ends. CDR3 size: 12 residues. The CDR3 spells CASSLDREGYTF. For the CDR3, the DNA is TGTGCCAGCAGCTTAGATCGGGAAGGCTACACCTTC.

V and J are TRBV7-6 and TRBJ1-3, with D possibly matching TRBD1 (5 bases). V lost 3 bases and J 4 bases, leaving 16 bases between the germline ends. CDR3 length: 16 residues. From germline, CDR1 is SGHVS and CDR2 FNYEAQ. The DNA for the CDR3 is TGTGCCAGCAGCTTCCAGACAGCTAGTACGGGAAACACCATATATTTT. Translated, it gives CASSFQTASTGNTIYF.

This clone has only a few counts. The chain employs TRBV4-1 and TRBJ1-3; a possible D gene is TRBD1 (6 bases). Trimming took 1 base from V and 0 from J, leaving 10 bases between them. The CDR3 is 16 residues long. Looked up from germline, CDR1 is MGHRA and CDR2 is YSYEKL. CDR3 coding DNA: TGCGCCAGCAGCCAAGGACAGGCGTACTCTGGAAACACCATATATTTT. As protein: CASSQGQAYSGNTIYF.

The table lists this clone with a few counts. This chain uses TRBV19 with TRBJ2-5; D ambiguous. This CDR3 is 13 amino acids long. Trimming cost V 1 base and J 4 bases, with 7 bases left between them. From germline, CDR1 is LNHDA and CDR2 SQIVND (reference sequence). The CDR3 region is CASSIGARETQYF. DNA for the CDR3: TGTGCCAGTAGTATAGGGGCTCGAGAGACCCAGTACTTC.

This clone was counted between two and nine times. The V call is TRBV11-3, the J call TRBJ2-7, with TRBD1 matching 11 bases. This CDR3 has 13 amino acids. J gave up 6 bases and V 4 bases, and 2 bases lay outside the gene matches. Germline V gene lookup returns CDR1 SGHNT and CDR2 YENEEA. The CDR3 is CASSSGTGGEQYF. The CDR3 bases are TGTGCCAGCAGCTCCGGGACAGGGGGCGAGCAGTACTTC.

This rearrangement joins TRBV29-1 to TRBJ1-2, with D possibly being TRBD1 (5 bases). CDR3 length: 15 amino acids. Germline-derived CDR1 and CDR2 are SQVTM and ANQGSEA. V gave up 0 bases and J gave up 7 bases, with 18 bases separating them. This CDR3 reads CSVEDWYTGVGGYTF. The CDR3, as DNA: TGCAGCGTTGAAGATTGGTATACAGGAGTGGGTGGCTACACCTTC.

The chain recombines TRBV18 with TRBJ2-3; TRBD2 aligns across 7 bases. Germline CDR1 reads KGHSH; CDR2 reads LQKENI. CDR3 size: 15 residues. Trimming removed 4 bases from V and 2 bases from J; junction bases left unmatched: 6. CDR3 nucleotide sequence: TGTGCCAGCTCACTAACAGCGGGAACCACAGATACGCAGTATTTT. Its translation is CASSLTAGTTDTQYF.